This T cell receptor beta chain was sequenced in a study of blood T cell repertoires in COVID-19. Turning to the study itself: PBMCs, B-cell-depleted T cells, or T cells were the source of the cDNA or gDNA that made up the material.

CDR3 length equals 15 residues. V was pared by 5 bases and J by 3 bases, with 4 bases of the junction left unmatched. Per germline, CDR1 KGHDR and CDR2 SFDVKD. Study processing details: Cell counts per sample came from amplifying reference gene primers. Sequenced by immunoSEQ multiplex PCR; TCRdb stores in-frame clones only, minus some. That table gives V, J and clone size, and the DNA gave D and trimming. The data contain around 300,000 clones, 85% to 90% of them singletons. Recruitment covered about two dozen US areas and drew participants whose ages spanned roughly 18 to 89 years. The source of this sequence is a woman younger than 35 who had recovered from COVID-19. Sequencing used PBMCs or T cells enriched from blood (not recorded which). The chain has TRBV24-1 and TRBJ2-3, with 10 positions matching TRBD2. The DNA of the CDR3 is TGTGCCACCAGTGTATCAGCGGGGGGGACAGATACGCAGTATTTT. It yields the protein CATSVSAGGTDTQYF.